The source of this T cell receptor (beta chain) is a study of identical twins. Study-level results: Diverse VJ usage suggested most zero-insertion clonotypes were not invariant T cells. Excess twin sharing in beta out-of-frame sequences was weaker.

Every donor was a healthy Caucasian. Note on this clonotype: Its antigen is unknown.

Each CDR3 protein gets one entry after TCRdb re-called the 5' RACE reads with MiXCR. The sample yields 500,000 to 700,000 distinct CDR3 sequences, roughly 7.1% seen once. The CDR3 has 13 amino acids. The V and J ends lost 1 base and 3 bases respectively, with 6 bases between them. These sequences were also reported in another study, on yellow fever vaccine responses in identical twins.

The sample taken for sequencing was PBMCs. The chain joins TRBV12-3 or TRBV12-4 to TRBJ1-1, with D unresolved. This receptor was taken from a woman aged 18-29 years in good health. Written as DNA, the CDR3 is TGTGCCAGCAGTTTAGGACACTACACTGAAGCTTTCTTT. This sequence encodes CASSLGHYTEAFF.